This TCR beta chain derives from a study of low-dose radiotherapy and immunotherapy resistance in tumors. Study overall: Treatment consisted of nivolumab 240 mg every two weeks and ipilimumab 1 mg/kg every six weeks, given intravenously to patients. On a schedule of every two weeks, intravenous cyclophosphamide at a dose of 200 mg/m2 was delivered one day before each radiation and immunotherapy administration.

The V and J ends lost 7 bases and 8 bases respectively, with 14 bases between them. This CDR3 has 13 residues. TRAV- and TRBV-specific primers primed first-strand cDNA, covering alpha and beta chains. The authors ran 20 PCR cycles to amplify TCRs with a constant-region primer and V-primer adapter. TCRdb itself ran the reads through MiXCR, one entry per CDR3 protein. The sample yields 100,000 or so distinct CDR3 sequences, around 21% seen once. In its sample, this clonotype was seen many times. The time point: after trial treatment. Sample treatment: LDRT plus nivolumab, ipilimumab, low-dose cyclophosphamide and aspirin (RACIN trial). Administered to the donors were nivolumab, ipilimumab, aspirin, low-dose cyclophosphamide and low-dose radiotherapy. Enrollment required an advanced solid tumor negative for tumor-infiltrating lymphocytes.

Sequenced material: PBMCs, taken after low-dose radiotherapy plus immunotherapy. The receptor comes from a male donor with prostate cancer. This rearrangement joins TRBV12-3 or TRBV12-4 to TRBJ1-4; no clear D. The CDR3 DNA follows: TGTGCCAGCACCGCCGGAGGGTTCGAAAAACTGTTTTTT. This sequence encodes CASTAGGFEKLFF.